The 10 T cell receptor beta chains given below trace back to one sample, sequenced in a study of human T cells and chemical hapten exposure. From the 5' RACE reads, TCRdb called clonotypes with MiXCR, one entry per CDR3 protein. The sample records some 150,000 distinct CDR3 sequences, roughly 4% being singletons. It was from unfractionated whole blood that total RNA was extracted. Source of these receptors: a female donor in good health.

This clonotype was counted many times. V gene TRBV5-1 combines with J gene TRBJ2-2; D is ambiguous. Looked up from germline, CDR1 is SGHRS and CDR2 is YFSETQ. The CDR3 contains 13 residues. V lost 4 bases and J lost 5, with 9 bases in between. CDR3 amino acids: CASSEDVTGELFF. The DNA of the CDR3 is TGCGCCAGCAGCGAGGACGTTACCGGGGAGCTGTTTTTT. Drawing the rest from reference TRBV5-1 and TRBJ2-2, the complete variable domain is KAGVTQTPRYLIKTRGQQVTLSCSPISGHRSVSWYQQTPGQGLQFLFEYFSETQRNKGNFPGRFSGRQFSNSRSEMNVSTLELGDSALYLCASSEDVTGELFFGEGSRLTVL.

In its sample, this clonotype was seen a few times. The rearrangement links TRBV7-2 to TRBJ1-5; weak D call: TRBD1 (6 bases). Germline CDR1 is SGHTA and CDR2 is FQGNSA. The CDR3 length is 14 residues. V was trimmed by 1 base and J by 6 bases, leaving 10 bases between them. CDR3 DNA: TGTGCCAGCAGCTTAGAGGGGGGCATTCAGCCCCAGCATTTT. It encodes CASSLEGGIQPQHF.

This clonotype occurred many times. A junction boundary mismatches the germline segment, possibly from a read error. The chain is built from TRBV9 and TRBJ2-7; no clear D. CDR3 length: 9 residues. Germline V gene sequence: CDR1 SGDLS, CDR2 YYNGEE. CDR3 sequence (DNA): TGTGCCAGCAGCGTATTCCGGAAGTTC. Translation: CASSVFRKF.

The rearrangement uses TRBV2 and TRBJ2-3, with 8 bases aligning to TRBD2. This CDR3 has 15 residues. The germline V gene encodes CDR1 SNHLY and CDR2 FYNNEI. The V and J ends lost 4 bases and 4 bases, in that order; junction bases with no gene match: 7. This CDR3 is CASSVSGGASDTQYF. The CDR3 DNA reads TGTGCCAGCAGTGTATCGGGGGGGGCGTCAGATACGCAGTATTTT. The whole variable domain, filled in from reference TRBV2 and TRBJ2-3, reads EPEVTQTPSHQVTQMGQEVILRCVPISNHLYFYWYRQILGQKVEFLVSFYNNEISEKSEIFDDQFSVERPDGSNFTLKIRSTKLEDSAMYFCASSVSGGASDTQYFGPGTRLTVL.

This clonotype occurred many times. The V call is TRBV5-1, the J call TRBJ2-3; TRBD2 matches 11 bases. The ends lost 4 bases at V and 2 bases at J; junction bases unmatched: 18. This CDR3 comprises 20 residues. Germline loops: CDR1 SGHRS, CDR2 YFSETQ. DNA of the CDR3: TGCGCCAGCAGCCGCGGACTTGGGATAACTAGCGGGGGATACACAGATACGCAGTATTTT. Protein: CASSRGLGITSGGYTDTQYF.

This clonotype was detected many times. The CDR3 region has the DNA TGTGCCAGCAGTACCTCAGAATATAATCAGCCCCAGCATTTT. Its translation: CASSTSEYNQPQHF. This chain uses TRBV27 with TRBJ1-5; no clear D. Germline values: CDR1 MNHEY, CDR2 SMNVEV (reference sequence). V was trimmed by 5 bases and J by 4 bases, leaving 12 bases between them. This CDR3 comprises 14 residues.

This clonotype was observed many times. This rearrangement joins TRBV20-1 to TRBJ2-1, with D hard to call. Germline V gene sequence: CDR1 DFQATT, CDR2 SNEGSKA (reference sequence). The CDR3 consists of 13 residues. The V and J ends lost 4 bases and 4 bases respectively, with 11 bases between them. The CDR3 DNA reads as TGCAGTGCTACCCGACCCGAATACAATGAGCAGTTCTTC. Its protein product is CSATRPEYNEQFF.

This clonotype was detected ten times or more. V gene TRBV5-1 combines with J gene TRBJ2-7; 9 positions agree with TRBD2. Germline assignment: CDR1 SGHRS and CDR2 YFSETQ. The CDR3 has 15 amino acids. Losses at the gene ends were 0 bases for V and 3 bases for J; bases not matched to a gene: 4. CDR3 residues: CASSLVRGGIYEQYF. Written as DNA, the CDR3 is TGCGCCAGCAGCTTGGTGCGGGGGGGAATCTACGAGCAGTACTTC.

This clonotype occurred many times. The chain has TRBV12-3 or TRBV12-4 and TRBJ2-3; 16 bases are a match to TRBD2. Trimming cost V 4 bases and J 3 bases; bases outside gene matches: 1. The CDR3 is 16 amino acids. CDR3 DNA sequence: TGTGCCAGCAGTTGGGGACTAGCGGGGGGGACAGATACGCAGTATTTT. It encodes CASSWGLAGGTDTQYF.

This clonotype was seen ten or more times. The genes are TRBV7-6 and TRBJ1-1; 10 nucleotides agree with TRBD1. V lost 3 bases, J lost 0 bases, and 19 bases stayed unmatched. The CDR3 has 21 amino acids. Germline lookup yields CDR1 SGHVS and CDR2 FNYEAQ. The CDR3 bases are TGTGCCAGCAGCTTGTTCGTGGGGACAGGGGTTTTCGGGGAACTGAACACTGAAGCTTTCTTT. The encoded protein is CASSLFVGTGVFGELNTEAFF.